These 26 T cell receptor beta chains came from one sample sequenced in a study of T cell responses to AZD1222 COVID-19 vaccine. Generated by immunoSEQ multiplex PCR, the TCRdb table keeps only in-frame clones and is missing some. The sample holds around 140,000 clones, just over 90% seen once. Sequences were derived from peripheral blood, sampled on day 0 of AZD1222 vaccination. These receptors were taken from an adult in good health.

The chain recombines TRBV10-3 with TRBJ1-2; the D gene is possibly TRBD1 (6 bases). Per the germline V gene, CDR1 is ENHRY and CDR2 is SYGVKD. The V gene lost 5 bases and the J gene lost 5 bases, with 12 bases spanning the gap. This CDR3 has 13 residues. This CDR3 is CAISPGTSYGYTF. DNA of the CDR3: TGTGCCATCAGTCCCGGGACATCTTATGGCTACACCTTC.

The J gene is TRBJ2-7, the V gene TRBV7-9; tentatively, D is TRBD1 or TRBD2 (5 bases each). The CDR3 has 15 amino acids. Germline CDR1 SEHNR, CDR2 FQNEAQ (reference sequence). V was trimmed by 8 bases and J by 7 bases, leaving 24 bases between them. CDR3 in amino acids: CASGHSFPGASEQYF. The CDR3 region has the DNA TGTGCCAGCGGACATAGCTTCCCCGGGGCTAGTGAGCAGTACTTC. The full variable domain, rest sourced from reference TRBV7-9 and TRBJ2-7, is DTGVSQNPRHKITKRGQNVTFRCDPISEHNRLYWYRQTLGQGPEFLTYFQNEAQLEKSRLLSDRFSAERPKGSFSTLEIQRTEQGDSAMYLCASGHSFPGASEQYFGPGTRLTVT.

The chain carries TRBV24-1 and TRBJ2-1, with TRBD1 identical over 7 bases. The J segment lost 4 bases and the V segment lost 4 bases, leaving 6 bases of the junction unmatched. Germline CDR1 reads KGHDR; CDR2 reads SFDVKD. The CDR3 is 15 amino acids. CDR3 residues: CATSDSGTEYNEQFF. The CDR3 coding sequence is TGTGCCACCAGTGACTCCGGGACAGAGTACAATGAGCAGTTCTTC.

V usage is TRBV19 and J usage is TRBJ1-2; 9 bases match TRBD1. Germline assignment: CDR1 LNHDA and CDR2 SQIVND (reference sequence). V gave up 7 bases and J gave up 4 bases; unmatched junction bases: 4. The CDR3 is made up of 13 amino acids. The CDR3 region has the DNA TGTGCCAGTAACCTGGGACAGGGCTATGGCTACACCTTC. Its translation is CASNLGQGYGYTF.

The chain uses TRBV29-1 and TRBJ2-7; D uncertain. V was trimmed by 2 bases and J by 3 bases, leaving 14 bases between them. Germline CDR1 SQVTM, CDR2 ANQGSEA. The CDR3 has 14 amino acids. In nucleotides, the CDR3 is TGCAGCGTTGAATTGGTCGGGCAGATCTACGAGCAGTACTTC. Amino acids: CSVELVGQIYEQYF.

The chain employs TRBV6-4 and TRBJ2-1, with TRBD2 matching over 13 bases. The ends lost 6 bases at V and 8 bases at J; junction bases unmatched: 7. Per the germline V gene, CDR1 is MRHNA and CDR2 is SNTAGT. The length of the CDR3 is 15 residues. The CDR3 reads CASSGTSGGADEQFF. In nucleotides, the CDR3 is TGTGCCAGCAGCGGTACTAGCGGGGGGGCAGATGAGCAGTTCTTC.

This rearrangement joins TRBV7-8 to TRBJ2-7, with 7 bases identical to TRBD2. Germline CDR1 reads SGHVS; CDR2 reads FQNEAQ. V lost 1 base and J lost 7; bases outside the gene matches: 4. The CDR3 runs 13 residues. The CDR3 DNA reads as TGTGCCAGCAGCTTAGACACTAGCGTGGAGCAGTACTTC. It encodes CASSLDTSVEQYF.

The chain uses TRBV5-1 and TRBJ2-5; 10 bases match TRBD1. The germline V gene encodes CDR1 SGHRS and CDR2 YFSETQ. The length of the CDR3 is 15 residues. Trimming cost V 6 bases and J 5 bases; bases outside gene matches: 10. The CDR3: CASTNRDRGGETQYF. The CDR3 nucleotides are TGCGCCAGCACCAACCGGGACAGGGGTGGGGAGACCCAGTACTTC. The variable domain in full, completed from reference TRBV5-1 and TRBJ2-5, reads KAGVTQTPRYLIKTRGQQVTLSCSPISGHRSVSWYQQTPGQGLQFLFEYFSETQRNKGNFPGRFSGRQFSNSRSEMNVSTLELGDSALYLCASTNRDRGGETQYFGPGTRLLVL.

This clone was seen a few times. The rearrangement joins TRBV27 to TRBJ2-7; D could derive from TRBD1 or TRBD2 (6 bases each). Germline CDR1 is MNHEY and CDR2 is SMNVEV (reference sequence). This CDR3 has 14 amino acids. The V gene lost 5 bases and the J gene lost 5 bases, with 16 bases spanning the gap. CDR3 sequence: CASSSGGGGHEQYF. The DNA for the CDR3 is TGTGCCAGCAGTAGCGGTGGAGGGGGGCACGAGCAGTACTTC.

In this sample, this clone turned up a few times. This chain connects TRBV28 to TRBJ1-4; D remains unclear. Germline lookup yields CDR1 MDHEN and CDR2 SYDVKM. V shed 2 bases and J shed 8 bases, with 3 bases lying between them. The CDR3 extends over 11 amino acids. The CDR3 DNA follows: TGTGCCAGCAGTTTAAGGGAAAAACTGTTTTTT. Protein: CASSLREKLFF.

The chain combines TRBV28 with TRBJ1-2; D not certain. V lost 2 bases and J lost 8, with 15 bases in between. Germline-derived CDR1 and CDR2 are MDHEN and SYDVKM. The CDR3 contains 14 residues. CDR3: CASSLVRRVRGYTF. DNA for the CDR3: TGTGCCAGCAGTTTAGTTCGTAGGGTTCGGGGCTACACCTTC.

The genes are TRBV4-2 and TRBJ2-7, with D possibly being TRBD1 (6 bases). The CDR3 has 15 amino acids. Trimming stripped 4 bases from V and 2 bases from J, with 15 bases between. Germline V gene sequence: CDR1 LGHNA, CDR2 YNFKEQ. The CDR3 here is CASSPHRDRAYEQYF. DNA of the CDR3: TGTGCCAGCAGCCCTCACAGGGATCGAGCCTACGAGCAGTACTTC.

This clone was detected only once. Different DNA sequences within this sample yield the same CDR3. The chain uses TRBV12-3 or TRBV12-4 and TRBJ2-7; D is ambiguous. This CDR3 has 11 residues. With 5 bases removed from V and 3 bases from J, the gap between germline ends came to 5 bases. The CDR3 bases are TGTGCCAGCAGTAGCTACTACGAGCAGTACTTC. Protein product: CASSSYYEQYF.

The CDR3 spells CASSFGTGFEKLFF. The DNA for the CDR3 is TGCGCCAGCAGCTTCGGGACAGGGTTTGAAAAACTGTTTTTT. The chain uses TRBV4-3 and TRBJ1-4, with 9 bases aligning to TRBD1. Germline CDR1 and CDR2: LGHNA and YSLEER. The CDR3 sequence is 14 residues long. With 5 bases clipped from V and 7 bases from J, the junction kept 5 bases outside the gene matches.

V is TRBV20-1 and J is TRBJ2-2; D unresolved. V lost 3 bases and J 0 bases, leaving 5 bases between the germline ends. The V gene's germline CDR1 is DFQATT and CDR2 SNEGSKA (reference sequence). The CDR3 covers 13 residues. CDR3 DNA: TGCAGTGCTAGTCTGCCGAACACCGGGGAGCTGTTTTTT. Encoded protein: CSASLPNTGELFF.

This sequence joins TRBV9 and TRBJ2-1; 7 nucleotides align to TRBD2. V was pared by 0 bases and J by 7 bases, with 4 bases of the junction left unmatched. This CDR3 has 14 amino acids. The germline V gene has CDR1 SGDLS and CDR2 YYNGEE. The CDR3 here is CASSVEAGENEQFF. CDR3 sequence (DNA): TGTGCCAGCAGCGTAGAGGCGGGGGAGAATGAGCAGTTCTTC.

J is TRBJ2-3 and V is TRBV28; TRBD2 agrees at 7 bases. The CDR3 spans 17 residues. J gave up 3 bases and V 8 bases, and 17 bases lay outside the gene matches. Germline CDR1 is MDHEN and CDR2 is SYDVKM. Here the CDR3 DNA reads TGTGCCAGCCTACCACATGACGGGGGGATCGTAACAGATACGCAGTATTTT. It is translated as CASLPHDGGIVTDTQYF.

This chain uses TRBV4-2 with TRBJ2-7, with TRBD1 matching 7 bases. Germline lookup yields CDR1 LGHNA and CDR2 YNFKEQ. CDR3 length: 16 residues. V dropped 5 bases and J dropped 1; count of bases not matched to a gene: 11. CDR3 region: CASSASSGTESYEQYF. CDR3 nucleotide sequence: TGTGCCAGCAGCGCATCCTCCGGGACAGAGTCCTACGAGCAGTACTTC.

This clone has a single count. Other DNA sequences from this sample encode an identical CDR3 as well. This chain joins TRBV7-9 and TRBJ1-5; D possibly corresponds to TRBD1 (5 bases). Trimming left V 1 base short and J 4 bases short, with 5 bases between. CDR1 is SEHNR, CDR2 FQNEAQ, per germline (reference sequence). The CDR3 is 13 amino acids. CDR3 nucleotides: TGTGCCAGCAGCTTAGGACAGAATCAGCCCCAGCATTTT. It specifies CASSLGQNQPQHF.

The chain uses TRBV3-1 (or the pseudogene TRBV3-2) and TRBJ2-1; D is perhaps TRBD2 (6 bases). The CDR3 totals 17 residues. V lost 4 bases to trimming and J lost 6 bases, with 22 bases between them. CDR1 is LGHDT, CDR2 YNNKEL, per germline (reference sequence). CDR3 sequence (DNA): TGTGCCAGCAGCCCGAAACTCCCGGGGGATAGAAGCAATGAGCAGTTCTTC. The encoded protein is CASSPKLPGDRSNEQFF.

V is TRBV12-3 or TRBV12-4 and J is TRBJ1-2; no clear D gene. V was shortened by 5 bases and J by 2 bases, with 6 bases between the two germline ends. This CDR3 contains 12 residues. The CDR3 is CASSTANYGYTF. The CDR3 DNA reads TGTGCCAGCAGTACCGCCAACTATGGCTACACCTTC.

The chain is built from TRBV30 and TRBJ2-3; tentative D call: TRBD1 (6 bases). V was clipped by 4 bases and J by 4 bases, with 12 bases between them. Germline values: CDR1 GTSNPN, CDR2 SVGIG (reference sequence). CDR3 length: 13 amino acids. The CDR3 bases are TGTGCCTGGAATGCAGGGGCGGCAGATACGCAGTATTTT. Its translation is CAWNAGAADTQYF.

The J gene is TRBJ1-6, the V gene TRBV28; 9 nucleotides line up with TRBD1. J gave up 9 bases and V 3 bases, and 6 bases lay outside the gene matches. This CDR3 has 15 residues. Looked up from germline, CDR1 is MDHEN and CDR2 is SYDVKM. This CDR3 is CASSLPDRGGSPLHF. In DNA, the CDR3 is TGTGCCAGCAGTTTGCCGGACAGGGGAGGTTCACCCCTCCACTTT.

The genes are TRBV6-2 or TRBV6-3 and TRBJ1-1; TRBD1 agrees at 7 bases. The CDR3 spans 15 residues. The junction had 8 bases not matched to a gene; V was cut back by 5 bases and J by 2 bases. Germline values: CDR1 MNHEY, CDR2 SVGEGT. The CDR3 spells CASSPRGAVNTEAFF. CDR3 bases: TGTGCCAGCAGTCCCAGGGGGGCCGTCAACACTGAAGCTTTCTTT.

There are a few counts of this clone. The chain has TRBV7-3 and TRBJ1-6; no clear D. This CDR3 comprises 12 residues. The V end was cut by 4 bases, the J end by 9 bases, with 7 bases between. Germline V gene data show CDR1 as SGHTA and CDR2 as FQGTGA. The CDR3 loop is CASSSGRSPLHF. The DNA of the CDR3 is TGTGCCAGCAGCTCGGGCCGTTCACCCCTCCACTTT.

This chain links TRBV4-3 with TRBJ2-2; D remains unclear. CDR3 size: 15 residues. Trimming stripped 1 base from V and 4 bases from J, with 10 bases between. Germline V lookup: CDR1 LGHNA, CDR2 YSLEER. The CDR3 DNA follows: TGCGCCAGCAGCCAAGGGAAGGATCCCACCGGGGAGCTGTTTTTT. It encodes CASSQGKDPTGELFF.